This is a list of T cell receptor beta chains from one sample in a study of human T cells and chemical hapten exposure. Using its own MiXCR run on the RACE reads, TCRdb lists one record per CDR3 protein. Of 95,000 to 150,000 distinct CDR3 sequences in the sample, approximately 15% were seen once. Specimen: whole blood, collected in connection with sensitization to the hapten diphenylcyclopropenone (DPC). The receptors here all came from a woman younger than 30 with alopecia areata. Some clones in this sample may be carry-over from other donors' samples. The CDR3 runs from the conserved cysteine through the conserved F or W. D genes are given only for firm matches. The size of a clone is reported for some rows only, either as once, few or many, or as a class for expanded clones.

V gene	J gene	D gene	clone size	CDR3 protein	CDR3 DNA
TRBV6-2/TRBV6-3	TRBJ1-3	TRBD1	.	CASSPTGDGNTIYF	TGTGCCAGCAGCCCTACAGGGGACGGAAACACCATATATTTT
TRBV18	TRBJ2-5	.	few	CASSPNRQETQYF	TGTGCCAGCTCACCGAACCGTCAAGAGACCCAGTACTTC
TRBV12-3/TRBV12-4	TRBJ1-6	.	.	CASSRQDSPLHF	TGTGCCAGCAGTAGACAGGATTCACCCCTCCACTTT
TRBV28	TRBJ1-2	TRBD1	many	CASQGAQGYTF	TGTGCCAGTCAGGGGGCGCAAGGCTACACCTTC
TRBV5-4	TRBJ1-2	.	.	CASSLARQFYGYTF	TGTGCCAGCAGCTTGGCCCGCCAGTTCTATGGCTACACCTTC
TRBV6-2/TRBV6-3	TRBJ1-1	.	.	CASSYSLRLEAFF	TGTGCCAGCAGTTACTCACTCCGCCTAGAAGCTTTCTTT
TRBV6-5	TRBJ1-5	TRBD1	many	CASRRTGEGPQHF	TGTGCCAGCAGACGGACAGGGGAAGGGCCCCAGCATTTT
TRBV27	TRBJ2-1	TRBD2	many	CASSYYWTSGDNEQFF	TGTGCCAGCAGTTATTACTGGACTAGCGGGGACAATGAGCAGTTCTTC
TRBV4-3	TRBJ1-2	.	once	CASSRGPPSNYGYTF	TGCGCCAGCAGCCGAGGACCACCCAGTAACTATGGCTACACCTTC
TRBV7-2	TRBJ2-3	.	few	CASNKPDWRRRDTQYF	TGTGCCAGCAACAAACCCGACTGGCGGCGGCGCGATACGCAGTATTTT
TRBV6-2/TRBV6-3	TRBJ1-5	.	.	CASSYSVGDQPQHF	TGTGCCAGCAGTTACTCGGTAGGAGATCAGCCCCAGCATTTT
TRBV20-1	TRBJ2-3	TRBD2	few	CSARVLAGHTQYF	TGCAGTGCTAGAGTTCTAGCGGGGCATACGCAGTATTTT
TRBV29-1	TRBJ1-1	TRBD1	.	CSVLPPGGNTEAFF	TGCAGCGTTCTACCCCCAGGGGGGAACACTGAAGCTTTCTTT
TRBV2	TRBJ2-7	TRBD2	.	CASSRSGGRAYEQYF	TGTGCCAGCAGTCGTAGCGGGGGGCGTGCCTACGAGCAGTACTTC
TRBV21-1	TRBJ2-7	.	few	CASSPQGAADEQYF	TGTGCCAGCAGCCCACAGGGGGCGGCTGACGAGCAGTACTTC
TRBV7-6	TRBJ2-5	.	many	CASSLAGGQGTQYF	TGTGCCAGCAGCTTAGCTGGGGGCCAAGGGACCCAGTACTTC
TRBV12-3/TRBV12-4	TRBJ1-5	.	many	CASKQGDGPPQHF	TGTGCCAGTAAACAGGGCGATGGTCCGCCCCAGCATTTT
TRBV7-6	TRBJ1-2	TRBD1	few	CASSRRRTGTGSQLNYGYTF	TGTGCCAGCAGCAGACGGCGTACCGGGACAGGGTCTCAGCTGAACTATGGCTACACCTTC
TRBV7-2	TRBJ2-3	.	.	CASSRWSGPSRTDTQYF	TGTGCCAGCAGCCGTTGGTCGGGTCCCAGTCGGACAGATACGCAGTATTTT
TRBV20-1	TRBJ1-5	.	.	CSAIDQADQPQHF	TGCAGTGCTATAGATCAGGCCGATCAGCCCCAGCATTTT
TRBV29-1	TRBJ2-2	.	.	CSVSDRINTGELFF	TGCAGCGTTTCTGACAGAATAAACACCGGGGAGCTGTTTTTT
TRBV7-2	TRBJ2-3	TRBD2	many	CASSPSMTSGGTDTQYF	TGTGCCAGCAGCCCCTCGATGACTAGCGGGGGAACAGATACGCAGTATTTT
TRBV6-1	TRBJ1-2	.	.	CASSDRFAFGYTF	TGTGCCAGCAGTGATCGCTTTGCTTTTGGCTACACCTTC
TRBV18	TRBJ1-4	.	.	CATSPGRDPNEKLFF	TGTGCCACCTCGCCCGGCCGGGACCCCAATGAAAAACTGTTTTTT
TRBV27	TRBJ1-1	TRBD1	few	CASSLSGTGRTEAFF	TGTGCCAGCAGTTTATCAGGGACAGGGAGGACTGAAGCTTTCTTT
TRBV4-3	TRBJ1-6	.	.	CASSQDRGGGVNSPLHF	TGCGCCAGCAGCCAAGATCGGGGAGGTGGGGTCAATTCACCCCTCCACTTT
TRBV3-1	TRBJ2-2	TRBD1	few	CASSRLQGFGGELFF	TGTGCCAGCAGCCGTCTACAGGGGTTCGGCGGGGAGCTGTTTTTT
TRBV7-9	TRBJ2-7	.	.	CASSPGTGRGEQYF	TGTGCCAGCAGCCCGGGGACGGGTAGGGGCGAGCAGTACTTC
TRBV7-8	TRBJ2-2	.	few	CASTIRAAGGYGELFF	TGTGCCAGCACCATAAGGGCTGCTGGGGGGTACGGGGAGCTGTTTTTT
TRBV12-5	TRBJ1-1	.	few	CASGLRVNTEAFF	TGTGCTAGTGGTTTGAGGGTTAACACTGAAGCTTTCTTT
TRBV5-1	TRBJ1-2	.	few	CASSPPGGNEGYTF	TGCGCCAGCAGCCCTCCCGGGGGGAACGAAGGCTACACCTTC
TRBV7-2	TRBJ1-6	TRBD1	.	CASSLGPGTGDSPLHF	TGTGCCAGCAGCTTAGGCCCCGGGACAGGGGATTCACCCCTCCACTTT
TRBV4-3	TRBJ1-2	.	many	CASSQDFVTGGGYTF	TGCGCCAGCAGCCAAGATTTTGTGACAGGCGGAGGCTACACCTTC
TRBV28	TRBJ2-7	.	many	CASTSSRYEQYF	TGTGCCAGCACCTCGAGTAGGTACGAGCAGTACTTC
TRBV7-8	TRBJ2-1	.	many	CASSSQYRKSEQFF	TGTGCCAGCAGCTCGCAGTACCGAAAGAGTGAGCAGTTCTTC
TRBV30	TRBJ2-1	TRBD2	.	CAWFGGAGPYNEQFF	TGTGCCTGGTTCGGGGGGGCAGGGCCCTACAATGAGCAGTTCTTC
TRBV7-2	TRBJ2-1	TRBD2	.	CASSFRTSGRNEQFF	TGTGCCAGCAGCTTCCGGACTAGCGGTCGTAATGAGCAGTTCTTC
TRBV2	TRBJ2-1	.	few	CASSLQGADYNEQFF	TGTGCCAGCAGTTTACAGGGCGCCGACTACAATGAGCAGTTCTTC
TRBV7-2	TRBJ1-1	TRBD1	few	CASSLADRGNTEAFF	TGTGCCAGCAGCTTAGCGGACAGGGGGAACACTGAAGCTTTCTTT
TRBV6-2/TRBV6-3	TRBJ1-2	.	.	CASSYWLNYGYTF	TGTGCCAGCAGTTATTGGTTGAACTATGGCTACACCTTC
TRBV9	TRBJ2-1	TRBD2	many	CASSVVSGGPYNEQFF	TGTGCCAGCAGCGTAGTCAGCGGGGGGCCGTACAATGAGCAGTTCTTC
TRBV9	TRBJ1-1	TRBD1	.	CASSGVGQGTSEAFF	TGTGCCAGCAGCGGGGTAGGACAGGGTACCTCTGAAGCTTTCTTT
TRBV7-6	TRBJ2-3	.	many	CASSLGPNTDTQYF	TGTGCCAGCAGCCTGGGACCCAACACAGATACGCAGTATTTT
TRBV4-2	TRBJ2-3	.	.	CASSQDGGTPKPPQYF	TGTGCCAGCAGCCAAGATGGGGGGACCCCAAAGCCACCGCAGTATTTT
TRBV6-4	TRBJ1-1	.	.	CAGSSGLNTEAFF	TGTGCCGGCAGTTCGGGCCTGAACACTGAAGCTTTCTTT
TRBV6-2/TRBV6-3	TRBJ2-7	.	.	CASNRTDYEQYF	TGTGCCAGCAATCGGACAGACTACGAGCAGTACTTC
TRBV20-1	TRBJ2-7	TRBD2	.	CSAIGGRFSYEQYF	TGCAGTGCTATAGGCGGGAGATTCTCCTACGAGCAGTACTTC
TRBV27	TRBJ1-1	TRBD1	many	CASSSGTANTEAFF	TGTGCCAGCAGTTCCGGGACAGCAAACACTGAAGCTTTCTTT
TRBV7-9	TRBJ2-2	TRBD1	.	CASSPDRVWTGELFF	TGTGCCAGCAGCCCGGACAGGGTGTGGACCGGGGAGCTGTTTTTT
TRBV25-1	TRBJ2-3	TRBD2	.	CASSATSGGSTDTQYF	TGTGCCAGCAGTGCGACTAGCGGGGGTAGTACAGATACGCAGTATTTT
TRBV29-1	TRBJ1-2	TRBD1	many	CSAGDRSLKGGYTF	TGCAGCGCTGGGGACAGGAGCCTTAAGGGTGGCTACACCTTC
TRBV7-2	TRBJ2-5	.	few	CASSLVSSAGETQYF	TGTGCCAGCAGCTTAGTGTCTTCGGCGGGAGAGACCCAGTACTTC
TRBV28	TRBJ1-5	TRBD1	few	CASSGWTGANQPQHF	TGTGCCAGCAGTGGATGGACAGGGGCCAATCAGCCCCAGCATTTT
TRBV7-2	TRBJ2-1	.	few	CASSLENQNNEQFF	TGTGCCAGCAGCTTAGAGAACCAGAACAATGAGCAGTTCTTC
TRBV4-3	TRBJ2-3	TRBD2	few	CASSQVGAGATDTQYF	TGCGCCAGCAGCCAAGTTGGAGCGGGGGCCACAGATACGCAGTATTTT
TRBV12-3/TRBV12-4	TRBJ2-6	.	.	CASSFRGAGSSGANVLTF	TGTGCCAGCAGTTTTCGGGGGGCCGGAAGCTCTGGGGCCAACGTCCTGACTTTC
TRBV4-1	TRBJ1-5	.	few	CASSQFARREDQPQHF	TGCGCCAGCAGCCAGTTCGCCCGTCGTGAAGATCAGCCCCAGCATTTT